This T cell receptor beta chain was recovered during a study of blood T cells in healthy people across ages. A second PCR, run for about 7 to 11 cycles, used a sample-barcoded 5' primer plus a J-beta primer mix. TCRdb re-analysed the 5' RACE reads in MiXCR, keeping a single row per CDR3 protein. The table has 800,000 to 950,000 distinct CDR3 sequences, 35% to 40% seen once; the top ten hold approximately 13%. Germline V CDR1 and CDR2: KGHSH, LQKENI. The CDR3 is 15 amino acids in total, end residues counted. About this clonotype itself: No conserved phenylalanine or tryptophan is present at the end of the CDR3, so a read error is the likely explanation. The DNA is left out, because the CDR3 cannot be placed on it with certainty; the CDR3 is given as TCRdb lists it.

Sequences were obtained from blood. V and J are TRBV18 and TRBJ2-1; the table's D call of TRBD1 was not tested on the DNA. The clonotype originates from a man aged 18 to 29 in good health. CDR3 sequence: CASSLDRPPYNEQSV.